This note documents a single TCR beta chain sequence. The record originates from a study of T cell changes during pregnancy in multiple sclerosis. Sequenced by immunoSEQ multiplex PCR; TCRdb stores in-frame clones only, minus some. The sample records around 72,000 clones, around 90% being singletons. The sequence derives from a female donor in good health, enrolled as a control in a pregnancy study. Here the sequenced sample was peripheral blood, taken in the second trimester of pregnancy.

CDR3 in DNA: TGCGCCAGCAGCCAGGGGGCGCCAGCCAAAAACATTCAGTACTTC. Protein: CASSQGAPAKNIQYF. The rearrangement joins TRBV5-1 to TRBJ2-4; 8 nucleotides line up with TRBD1. The CDR3 contains 15 residues. CDR1 SGHRS and CDR2 YFSETQ come from the germline V gene. Trimming removed 4 bases from V and 0 bases from J; junction bases left unmatched: 3.